What follows is one T cell receptor (beta chain) and its context. In the original analysis: How many nucleated cells were present was estimated from reference gene primer amplification. The protocol was immunoSEQ multiplex PCR, while the TCRdb copy is restricted to in-frame clones and leaves out a portion. D and trimming come from the DNA, and the V and J calls and clone size come from that table. The data hold tens of thousands of clones, with 84% observed a single time. The sample belongs to a study of blood T cell repertoires in COVID-19. Study-level information: Acute-phase and convalescent COVID-19 samples originated in the United States, Italy and Spain. T cells, B-cell-depleted T cells, or PBMCs provided the cDNA or gDNA that served as material.

The CDR3 is 18 residues long. Trimming stripped 2 bases from V and 2 bases from J, with 19 bases between. Germline V gives CDR1 MNHEY, CDR2 SMNVEV (reference sequence). The V call is TRBV27, the J call TRBJ1-5; the D gene is possibly TRBD1 (5 bases). This TCR was sampled from a human donor in a cohort sampled during active COVID-19. Sequencing input: peripheral blood. The DNA of the CDR3 is TGTGCCAGCAGTTTACGGGGGGGATACCAAGGGCGCAATCAGCCCCAGCATTTT. It encodes CASSLRGGYQGRNQPQHF.